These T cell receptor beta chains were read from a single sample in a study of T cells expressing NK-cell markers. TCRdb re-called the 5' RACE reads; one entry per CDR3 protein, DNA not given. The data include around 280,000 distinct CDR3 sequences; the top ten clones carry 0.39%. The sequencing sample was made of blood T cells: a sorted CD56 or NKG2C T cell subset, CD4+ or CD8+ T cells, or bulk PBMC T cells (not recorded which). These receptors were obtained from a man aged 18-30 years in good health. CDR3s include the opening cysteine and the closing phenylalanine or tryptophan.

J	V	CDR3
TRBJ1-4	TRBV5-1	CASSLDGGALKLFF
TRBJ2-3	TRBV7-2	CASSFQSGTDTQYF
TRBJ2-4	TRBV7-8	CASAPDGIAKNIQYF
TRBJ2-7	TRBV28	CASKRQRYSYEQYF
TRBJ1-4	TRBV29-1	CSGRGLWDEKLFF
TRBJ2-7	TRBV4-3	CASSRDTGLAEQYF
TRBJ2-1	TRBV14	CASSHHQLAGKNEQFF
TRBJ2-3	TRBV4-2	CASSQDPPGKTRDTQYF
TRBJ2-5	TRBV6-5	CASSYLVGGTETQYF
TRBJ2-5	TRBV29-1	CSVVDRGRGETQYF
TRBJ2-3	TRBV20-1	CSARDPITSWTDTQYF
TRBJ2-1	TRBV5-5	CASIGLRSYNEQFF
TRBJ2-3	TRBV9	CASSARPGTSTDTQYF
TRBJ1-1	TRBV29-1	CSVVTGGSNTEAFF
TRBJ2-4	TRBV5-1	CASSSSTGTIRGIQYF
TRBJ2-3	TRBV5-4	CASSLPGLAGGTDTQYF
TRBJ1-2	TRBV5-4	CASSLVAGGHYGYTF
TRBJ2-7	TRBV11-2	CASSVTAGGVGEQYF
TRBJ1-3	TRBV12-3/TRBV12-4	CASSLGQIKGNTIYF
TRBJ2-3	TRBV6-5	CASSYQLAGRADTQYF
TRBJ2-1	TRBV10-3	CAISELRVRGYNEQFF
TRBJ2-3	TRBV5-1	CASTRTSGTTDTQYF
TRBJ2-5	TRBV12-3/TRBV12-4	CASTPRGKETQYF
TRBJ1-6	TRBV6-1	CASRSTGNSPLHF
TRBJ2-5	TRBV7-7	CASSYGTGEAETQYF
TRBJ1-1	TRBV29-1	CSVDQFRQNTEAFF
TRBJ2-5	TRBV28	CASTTGSAQETQYF
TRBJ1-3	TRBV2	CASKRTGTGNTIYF
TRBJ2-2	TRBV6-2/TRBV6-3	CASSYPGTSGMTIGELFF
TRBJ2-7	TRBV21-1	CASSENGTGAYEQYF
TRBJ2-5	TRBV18	CASSPQGGGETQYF
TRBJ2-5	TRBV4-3	CASSLLGGLGETQYF
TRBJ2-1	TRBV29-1	CSVESSGNEQFF
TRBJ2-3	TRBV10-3	CAISEALAGGPSTQYF
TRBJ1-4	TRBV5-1	CASSLAEGKLFF
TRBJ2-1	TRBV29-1	CSVWTGLYNEQFF
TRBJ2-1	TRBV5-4	CASSHRQGGGNEQFF
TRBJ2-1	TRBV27	CASSSSSWGGNEQFF
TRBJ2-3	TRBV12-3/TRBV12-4	CASSDSRDRYTDTQYF
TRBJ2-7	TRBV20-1	CSARGFKGTASYEQYF
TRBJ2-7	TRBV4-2	CASSQSGTSGSSYEQYF
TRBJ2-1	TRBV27	CASSRALTNNEQFF
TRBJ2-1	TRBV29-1	CSVEAPLTSLRFF
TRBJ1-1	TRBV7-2	CASSSKRKQGQGENTEAFF
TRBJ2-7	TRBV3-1	CASSQVSTAEQYF
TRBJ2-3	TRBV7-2	CASSLGTTSFAQYF
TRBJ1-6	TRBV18	CASSPLKETPLHF
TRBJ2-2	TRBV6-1	CASRRTSGSVITGELFF
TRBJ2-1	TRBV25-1	CASSGVGTAKSNEQFF
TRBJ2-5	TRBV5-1	CASSLASIQETQYF
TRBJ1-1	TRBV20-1	CSAYSPLGNTEAFF